One and the same sample provided the 8 T cell receptor beta chains below, sequenced in a study of STAT5B mutations in CD4+ large granular lymphocyte leukemia. Here immunoSEQ multiplex PCR was the method, and the copy in TCRdb shows in-frame clones only, minus some. The data contain under 40,000 clones, 78% of them singletons. The sample comprised CD4+ T cells from blood buffy coats. The receptors shown here come from a human donor in good health.

The chain recombines TRBV18 with TRBJ2-7, with 7 positions matching TRBD1. J lost 2 bases, V lost 0 bases, and 1 base had no gene match. Germline V gene lookup returns CDR1 KGHSH and CDR2 LQKENI. CDR3 size: 14 residues. The CDR3 DNA is TGTGCCAGCTCACCACCCGGGACAGCCTACGAGCAGTACTTC. Amino acid sequence: CASSPPGTAYEQYF.

The rearrangement links TRBV7-3 to TRBJ2-1; TRBD2 matches at 8 bases. Trimming at V came to 1 base and at J to 6 bases, leaving 5 bases not matched to a gene. The CDR3 runs 15 residues. Per the germline V gene, CDR1 is SGHTA and CDR2 is FQGTGA. CDR3 coding DNA: TGTGCCAGCAGCTTAAGTCAGCGGGGGTTCAATGAGCAGTTCTTC. This gives the protein CASSLSQRGFNEQFF.

The V gene is TRBV20-1, the J gene TRBJ2-3; D is possibly TRBD1 (6 bases). The CDR3 is made up of 11 amino acids. Germline CDR1 reads DFQATT; CDR2 reads SNEGSKA (reference sequence). V was shortened by 5 bases and J by 5 bases, with 8 bases between the two germline ends. CDR3 nucleotides: TGCAGTGCTCAACAGGGAGATACGCAGTATTTT. Translation gives CSAQQGDTQYF.

This clone was recorded once. The rearrangement links TRBV4-2 to TRBJ2-3; D is perhaps TRBD2 (7 bases). The CDR3 loop spans 16 amino acids. V was shortened by 1 base and J by 2 bases, with 13 bases between the two germline ends. The germline CDR1 and CDR2 sequences are LGHNA and YNFKEQ. CDR3 bases: TGTGCCAGCAGCCAAGTCCGGGGGGCCGCCACAGATACGCAGTATTTT. It yields the protein CASSQVRGAATDTQYF.

CDR3 bases: TGTGCCAGCAGCAACATACAGCCTAACACCGGGGAGCTGTTTTTT. Residues: CASSNIQPNTGELFF. The chain employs TRBV21-1 and TRBJ2-2; the table's D call, TRBD1, has no DNA check behind it. TRBV21-1 is termed a pseudogene. The CDR3 length is 15 residues.

This rearrangement joins TRBV27 to TRBJ2-1; D is perhaps TRBD1 (6 bases). This CDR3 is built from 16 residues. CDR1 and CDR2 from the germline V gene are MNHEY and SMNVEV (reference sequence). V shed 4 bases and J shed 2 bases, with 15 bases lying between them. The CDR3 nucleotides read TGTGCCAGCAGTTCCCCAGGGGAGCCCGCCTACAATGAGCAGTTCTTC. The encoded protein is CASSSPGEPAYNEQFF.

This clone was detected only a few times. This chain connects TRBV5-1 to TRBJ2-2; TRBD1 aligns across 7 bases. The CDR3 loop spans 16 amino acids. Germline trimming cut 4 bases from V and 0 bases from J; bases unmatched to any gene: 6. Germline V gives CDR1 SGHRS, CDR2 YFSETQ. The CDR3 sequence is CASSGYGTANTGELFF. CDR3 sequence (DNA): TGCGCCAGCAGCGGGTACGGGACAGCGAACACCGGGGAGCTGTTTTTT.

The genes are TRBV28 and TRBJ2-5; TRBD1 aligns across 9 bases. Trimming at V came to 2 bases and at J to 2 bases, leaving 3 bases not matched to a gene. CDR1 is MDHEN, CDR2 SYDVKM, per germline. The CDR3 contains 15 residues. The CDR3 loop reads CASSLDRGNQETQYF. CDR3 nucleotide sequence: TGTGCCAGCAGTTTAGACAGGGGGAATCAAGAGACCCAGTACTTC.